Shown below are 4 T cell receptor beta chains from a single sample sequenced in a study of T cell responses to AZD1222 COVID-19 vaccine (dated by TCRdb to the early 2020s). The time point label of this sample denotes: baseline before first vaccination. The method behind the library was the immunoSEQ multiplex PCR assay. As stored in TCRdb, this immuneACCESS dataset retains in-frame rearrangements with V and J assigned. A fraction of the clones does not appear; measured against another copy, unresolved V genes explain less than half of the discrepancy, and the remainder lacks a known reason. Counted in this sample were some 130,000 clones; roughly 82% of them appeared once. Jointly, the top ten make up approximately 4% of the sample. Sequenced here: peripheral blood, sampled on day 0 of AZD1222 vaccination. These receptors came from an adult in good health.

The V call is TRBV6-5, the J call TRBJ2-7; tentative D call: TRBD2 (6 bases). Germline V gene data show CDR1 as MNHEY and CDR2 as SVGAGI. V was shortened by 0 bases and J by 4 bases, with 10 bases between the two germline ends. The CDR3 is 14 amino acids. The CDR3 is CASSYSPLAYEQYF. The CDR3 DNA reads as TGTGCCAGCAGTTACTCGCCACTAGCTTACGAGCAGTACTTC.

The rearrangement joins TRBV2 to TRBJ1-2, with 9 positions matching TRBD1. V gave up 6 bases and J gave up 2 bases; unmatched junction bases: 7. Germline CDR1 reads SNHLY; CDR2 reads FYNNEI. The CDR3 totals 15 residues. The CDR3 nucleotides read TGTGCCAGCAGCCTGGGACAGGGTAAAAACTATGGCTACACCTTC. Translated, it gives CASSLGQGKNYGYTF.

The chain recombines TRBV5-4 with TRBJ2-3; D is perhaps TRBD2 (7 bases). Trimming pared 0 bases from V and 1 base from J, leaving 12 bases between. This CDR3 is 16 amino acids long. Germline CDR1 and CDR2: SGHNT and YYREEE (reference sequence). Here the CDR3 reads CASSLGGGAGTDTQYF. Here the CDR3 DNA reads TGTGCCAGCAGCTTGGGCGGGGGCGCAGGCACAGATACGCAGTATTTT.

This chain links TRBV19 with TRBJ1-1; no reliable D call. Germline V lookup: CDR1 LNHDA, CDR2 SQIVND (reference sequence). Trimming stripped 7 bases from V and 4 bases from J, with 7 bases between. The CDR3 sequence is 11 residues long. The DNA for the CDR3 is TGTGCCAGTACCAAGAGCACTGAAGCTTTCTTT. It is translated as CASTKSTEAFF.